The source of this T cell receptor beta chain is a study of T-cell reconstitution after alpha-beta-depleted transplantation in children. Findings of the study overall: Some patients owed their high day-60 TCRbeta diversity to surviving recipient T cells and thymic progenitors. Newly produced T cells mostly accounted for T-cell counts and diversity one year post-transplant. Reports say that about two months after transplant, the alpha-beta T cells came out of several hundred graft clones that had expanded.

Unique molecular identifiers featured in how the TCRbeta library was prepared. TCRdb reanalysed the PCR reads using MiXCR and keeps one entry per CDR3 protein. The repertoire holds 300,000 or so distinct CDR3 sequences, with approximately 20% as singletons. On this clonotype: The target antigen is unknown.

There are 15 residues in the CDR3. Trimming stripped 3 bases from V and 3 bases from J, with 13 bases between. Germline V CDR1 and CDR2: SGHTA, FQGNSA. The sequence was obtained from a male patient between 10 and 17 years old who had a stem cell transplant for acute lymphoblastic leukemia, so the T cells may come from the graft donor. The chain employs TRBV7-2 and TRBJ2-3; TRBD2 might be the D (6 bases). The material was PBMCs, mostly from graft donor cells, obtained 180 days after TCRalphabeta/CD19-depleted stem cell transplant. The CDR3, as DNA: TGTGCCAGCAGCTTTCTAGCGAGCGGGACAGATACGCAGTATTTT. Its protein is CASSFLASGTDTQYF.